These 19 T cell receptor beta chains were all obtained from the same sample, sequenced in a study of T-cell memory formation after mild COVID-19. TCRdb fed the 5' RACE reads into MiXCR, producing one record per CDR3 protein. This repertoire shows hundreds of thousands of distinct CDR3 sequences, roughly 15% found once; its top ten account for 20% to 25%. Sequencing was performed on PBMCs or a T cell subset sorted from them (not recorded which). Receptor source: a young man who had mild COVID-19 (a few samples of this study predate the infection). Cell type and time point are not known.

There are a few counts of this clonotype. The rearrangement joins TRBV3-1 to TRBJ2-1; 14 nucleotides line up with TRBD2. Germline loops: CDR1 LGHDT, CDR2 YNNKEL (reference sequence). The CDR3 spans 20 residues. The junction had 9 bases not matched to a gene; V was cut back by 1 base and J by 1 base. CDR3 region: CASSQGLTSGGAPSYNEQFF. The CDR3 nucleotides read TGTGCCAGCAGCCAAGGCCTGACTAGCGGGGGGGCCCCATCCTACAATGAGCAGTTCTTC.

A few counts support this clonotype. The chain joins TRBV6-5 to TRBJ1-3; tentatively, D is TRBD1 (5 bases). Germline loops: CDR1 MNHEY, CDR2 SVGAGI. CDR3 length: 14 residues. Trimming removed 6 bases at V and 8 bases at J, with 17 bases between. The CDR3 spells CASRLFEGSDTIYF. The CDR3 nucleotides are TGTGCCAGCAGACTATTTGAGGGGTCGGACACCATATATTTT.

This clonotype was picked up a small number of times. The chain uses TRBV7-2 and TRBJ2-1; perhaps TRBD2 as D (6 bases). The germline V gene encodes CDR1 SGHTA and CDR2 FQGNSA. Trimming stripped 7 bases from V and 12 bases from J, with 19 bases between. The CDR3 covers 13 residues. As DNA, the CDR3 is TGTGCCAGCACCTTTTCGGAGGGCGTGGGGCAGTTCTTC. Its translation: CASTFSEGVGQFF.

The rearrangement joins TRBV12-3 or TRBV12-4 to TRBJ2-2; D is unclear. The CDR3 is 14 residues long. Trimming removed 6 bases from V and 3 bases from J, with 11 bases in between. CDR3 in amino acids: CASSPDTYTGELFF. DNA of the CDR3: TGTGCCAGCAGCCCCGACACTTACACCGGGGAGCTGTTTTTT.

The chain couples TRBV6-1 to TRBJ1-5; no reliable D call. V was shortened by 8 bases and J by 5 bases, with 22 bases between the two germline ends. The CDR3 spans 16 residues. Germline lookup yields CDR1 MNHNS and CDR2 SASEGT. The CDR3 DNA is TGTGCCAGCGCCCGGGGTAGCAGCTTAAGTTATCAGCCCCAGCATTTT. It encodes CASARGSSLSYQPQHF.

This clonotype was detected a few times. The chain recombines TRBV29-1 with TRBJ2-5, with D possibly TRBD2 on 6 matching bases. The CDR3 has 12 residues. V shed 4 bases and J shed 4 bases, with 10 bases lying between them. CDR1 and CDR2 from the germline V gene are SQVTM and ANQGSEA. In nucleotides, the CDR3 is TGCAGCGTTGCGGGGGTTGGAGAGACCCAGTACTTC. Protein sequence: CSVAGVGETQYF.

This clonotype was detected many times. One end of the junction is discordant with germline, which a read error may explain. The chain employs TRBV3-1 and TRBJ2-7, with 11 bases aligning to TRBD1. CDR1 is LGHDT, CDR2 YNNKEL, per germline (reference sequence). CDR3 length: 14 residues. CDR3 in amino acids: CASSLGTGGYEQYF. CDR3 bases: TGCGCCAGCAGCCTCGGGACAGGGGGCTACGAGCAGTACTTC.

This clonotype was counted a few times. The rearrangement uses TRBV4-3 and TRBJ2-1, with a tentative D call TRBD1 (6 bases). Germline CDR1 and CDR2: LGHNA and YSLEER. The CDR3 length is 13 residues. Trimming took off 0 bases at V and 14 bases at J, with 14 bases between the two ends. CDR3 bases: TGCGCCAGCAGCCAAGAAGAACAGGGTACGGAGTTCTTC. Translation gives CASSQEEQGTEFF.

This clonotype was counted many times. This chain connects TRBV25-1 to TRBJ1-1; no firm D call. Trimming shortened V by 5 bases and J by 1 base, and 11 bases separated the two germline ends. CDR3 length: 14 amino acids. Germline CDR1 is MGHDK and CDR2 is SYGVNS. CDR3 DNA: TGTGCCAGCAGTAATCTAGACCGGAACACTGAAGCTTTCTTT. This encodes CASSNLDRNTEAFF.

This chain connects TRBV4-1 to TRBJ2-7, with TRBD1 matching 12 bases. V shed 1 base and J 0 bases; nucleotides not matched to a gene: 1. The CDR3 is 16 amino acids. Germline CDR1 and CDR2: MGHRA and YSYEKL. For the CDR3, the DNA is TGCGCCAGCAGCCAAGGGGACAGGGGGCACTCCTACGAGCAGTACTTC. Its protein product is CASSQGDRGHSYEQYF.

This clonotype was counted only a few times. The chain recombines TRBV5-6 with TRBJ1-5; TRBD1 matches 10 bases. Trimming cost V 0 bases and J 3 bases; bases outside gene matches: 3. This CDR3 has 16 amino acids. Looked up from germline, CDR1 is SGHDT and CDR2 is YYEEEE. CDR3 region: CASSLGTGGTNQPQHF. The CDR3 DNA reads TGTGCCAGCAGCTTGGGGACAGGGGGGACCAATCAGCCCCAGCATTTT. Using reference TRBV5-6 and TRBJ1-5 for the parts outside the CDR3, the full variable domain is DAGVTQSPTHLIKTRGQQVTLRCSPKSGHDTVSWYQQALGQGPQFIFQYYEEEERQRGNFPDRFSGHQFPNYSSELNVNALLLGDSALYLCASSLGTGGTNQPQHFGDGTRLSIL.

CDR3 sequence reads: CASSYSPFLSGNTIYF. In nucleotides, the CDR3 is TGTGCCAGCAGTTACTCTCCGTTCCTCTCTGGAAACACCATATATTTT. The V and J genes are TRBV6-5 and TRBJ1-3, with D uncertain. Germline V CDR1 and CDR2: MNHEY, SVGAGI. CDR3 size: 16 residues. V shed 0 bases and J shed 0 bases, with 9 bases lying between them.

The rearrangement links TRBV4-1 to TRBJ1-1; D not certain. Germline V CDR1 and CDR2: MGHRA, YSYEKL. This CDR3 region has 14 residues. The V end lost 0 bases, the J end lost 6 bases, and 11 bases lay between the germline ends. The DNA of the CDR3 is TGCGCCAGCAGCCAAGATCTAGGGCCAGCTGAAGCTTTCTTT. Translated: CASSQDLGPAEAFF.

The chain joins TRBV7-2 to TRBJ1-5; D is uncertain. The CDR3 loop spans 13 amino acids. The V gene's germline CDR1 is SGHTA and CDR2 FQGNSA. V dropped 5 bases and J dropped 9 bases, with 14 bases sitting between them. For the CDR3, the DNA is TGTGCCAGCAGCCCGGGAAGATGGGGGCCCCAGCATTTT. Translated: CASSPGRWGPQHF.

This clonotype was picked up a small number of times. The rearrangement joins TRBV7-9 to TRBJ1-1; D uncertain. Germline V lookup: CDR1 SEHNR, CDR2 FQNEAQ (reference sequence). The V end lost 2 bases, the J end lost 1 base, and 5 bases lay between the germline ends. This CDR3 contains 13 residues. CDR3 sequence (DNA): TGTGCCAGCAGCTTATGGGAGAACACTGAAGCTTTCTTT. This sequence encodes CASSLWENTEAFF.

This clonotype has a handful of counts. The CDR3 DNA follows: TGTGCCAGCAGACAGGGGGCAAATGAAAAACTGTTTTTT. It is translated as CASRQGANEKLFF. The chain has TRBV6-5 and TRBJ1-4; TRBD1 matches 9 bases. Germline V gene lookup returns CDR1 MNHEY and CDR2 SVGAGI. The CDR3 contains 13 residues. Losses at the gene ends were 6 bases for V and 5 bases for J; bases not matched to a gene: 1.

The rearrangement uses TRBV28 and TRBJ1-1; D ambiguous. Trimming left V 5 bases short and J 3 bases short, with 19 bases between. The CDR3 is 16 amino acids. Germline lookup yields CDR1 MDHEN and CDR2 SYDVKM. This chain's CDR3 is CASSPPQADTDTEAFF. CDR3 coding DNA: TGTGCCAGCAGTCCCCCCCAGGCCGACACGGACACTGAAGCTTTCTTT.

V is TRBV12-3 or TRBV12-4 and J is TRBJ1-5; no clear D gene. V shed 3 bases and J shed 2 bases, with 8 bases lying between them. The length of the CDR3 is 14 residues. DNA of the CDR3: TGTGCCAGCAGTTTGTCCTGGCGCAATCAGCCCCAGCATTTT. As protein: CASSLSWRNQPQHF.

This clonotype was counted a few times. The V gene is TRBV10-3, the J gene TRBJ2-1; 8 bases agree with TRBD1. The length of the CDR3 is 14 residues. V lost 3 bases to trimming and J lost 7 bases; unmatched junction nucleotides: 5. Per germline, CDR1 ENHRY and CDR2 SYGVKD. As DNA, the CDR3 is TGTGCCATCAGTGACGGACAGGGTTGGAATGAGCAGTTCTTC. Protein product: CAISDGQGWNEQFF.